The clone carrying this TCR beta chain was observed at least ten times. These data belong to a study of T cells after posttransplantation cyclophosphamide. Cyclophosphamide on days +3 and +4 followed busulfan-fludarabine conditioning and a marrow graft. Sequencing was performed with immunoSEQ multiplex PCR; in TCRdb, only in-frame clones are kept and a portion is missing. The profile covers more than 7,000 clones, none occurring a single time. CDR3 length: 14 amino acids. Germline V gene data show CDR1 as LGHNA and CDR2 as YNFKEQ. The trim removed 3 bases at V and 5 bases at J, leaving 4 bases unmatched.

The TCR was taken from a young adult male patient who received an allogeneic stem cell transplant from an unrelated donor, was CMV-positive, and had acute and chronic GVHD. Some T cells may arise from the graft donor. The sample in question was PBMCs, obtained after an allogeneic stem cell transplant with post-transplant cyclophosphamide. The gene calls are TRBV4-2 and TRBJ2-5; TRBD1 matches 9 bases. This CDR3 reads CASSHGQGRETQYF. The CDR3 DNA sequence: TGTGCCAGCAGCCATGGACAGGGGCGGGAGACCCAGTACTTC.